A single sample is the source of the 11 T cell receptor beta chains below, sequenced in a study of blood T cell repertoires in COVID-19. TCRdb keeps only in-frame clones here, not all; method: immunoSEQ multiplex PCR. The sample comprises around 28,000 clones, approximately 80% of which are singletons, and approximately 15% rests with the top ten. Sequenced input: peripheral blood. The receptor source for this set is a man aged 70 or older with active COVID-19.

This sequence joins TRBV20-1 and TRBJ2-5, with TRBD2 matching 9 bases. The CDR3 covers 19 residues. The J segment lost 4 bases and the V segment lost 3 bases, leaving 21 bases of the junction unmatched. Germline V gene data show CDR1 as DFQATT and CDR2 as SNEGSKA (reference sequence). For the CDR3, the DNA is TGCAGTGCTAGTCGTGCCGGCGGGGGGGCCTTCTCGTCTAGAGAGACCCAGTACTTC. Its translation is CSASRAGGGAFSSRETQYF.

The chain employs TRBV12-3 or TRBV12-4 and TRBJ1-2; no firm D call. The germline V and J ends were trimmed by 2 bases and 2 bases, with 6 bases remaining between them. The CDR3 is 13 amino acids. The CDR3 sequence is CASSLRLNYGYTF. CDR3 sequence (DNA): TGTGCCAGCAGTTTAAGACTGAACTATGGCTACACCTTC.

The CDR3 DNA reads TGTGCCAGCAGTATCTTGGAGACAAACACCATATATTTT. Translating gives CASSILETNTIYF. V and J are TRBV2 and TRBJ1-3; D ambiguous. V was shortened by 5 bases and J by 6 bases, with 11 bases between the two germline ends. Germline V CDR1 and CDR2: SNHLY, FYNNEI. The CDR3 length is 13 residues.

The gene calls are TRBV19 and TRBJ1-3, with D uncertain. The germline V gene encodes CDR1 LNHDA and CDR2 SQIVND (reference sequence). The CDR3 spans 15 residues. V was trimmed by 6 bases and J by 1 base, leaving 13 bases between them. Here the CDR3 DNA reads TGTGCCAGTAGCTCGCTCGGGGTATCTGGAAACACCATATATTTT. The encoded protein is CASSSLGVSGNTIYF.

The chain has TRBV3-1 (or the pseudogene TRBV3-2) and TRBJ1-2; D possibly corresponds to TRBD1 (5 bases). Germline CDR1 is LGHDT and CDR2 is YNNKEL (reference sequence). Trimming shortened V by 0 bases and J by 8 bases, and 10 bases separated the two germline ends. The CDR3 is 13 amino acids. The CDR3 DNA reads TGTGCCAGCAGCCAAGAGGGGGGACGGGGCTACACCTTC. Translating gives CASSQEGGRGYTF.

The V call is TRBV2, the J call TRBJ1-5; TRBD1 matches 9 bases. With 2 bases clipped from V and 0 bases from J, the junction kept 8 bases outside the gene matches. Germline V gene data show CDR1 as SNHLY and CDR2 as FYNNEI. The CDR3 runs to 18 residues. This CDR3 reads CASSEWGTGTSSNQPQHF. In DNA form, the CDR3 reads TGTGCCAGCAGTGAATGGGGGACAGGGACCTCTAGCAATCAGCCCCAGCATTTT.

The chain is built from TRBV7-8 and TRBJ2-1, with TRBD2 as a possible D gene (7 bases). V lost 5 bases and J 6 bases, leaving 17 bases between the germline ends. The germline CDR1 and CDR2 sequences are SGHVS and FQNEAQ. The CDR3 has 15 residues. CDR3 DNA sequence: TGTGCCAGCAGCCCTAGTCACAGGGAGGGCAATGAGCAGTTCTTC. Translating gives CASSPSHREGNEQFF.

The rearrangement uses TRBV5-1 and TRBJ2-5; D possibly corresponds to TRBD1 (6 bases). V lost 4 bases, J lost 2 bases, and 15 bases lay in between. The CDR3 runs 15 residues. The V gene's germline CDR1 is SGHRS and CDR2 YFSETQ. CDR3 amino acids: CASSLSGTGQETQYF. CDR3 bases: TGCGCCAGCAGCCTAAGCGGTACAGGGCAAGAGACCCAGTACTTC.

The rearrangement joins TRBV28 to TRBJ1-2, with D unclear. CDR1 is MDHEN and CDR2 is SYDVKM in the germline V gene. Trimming removed 2 bases at V and 3 bases at J, with 7 bases between. The CDR3 has 13 amino acids. CDR3 coding DNA: TGTGCCAGCAGTTTAGCAGGTTACTATGGCTACACCTTC. It yields the protein CASSLAGYYGYTF.

The chain has TRBV7-9 and TRBJ2-1, with D tentatively TRBD2 (5 bases). Germline V gene data show CDR1 as SEHNR and CDR2 as FQNEAQ (reference sequence). The CDR3 runs 13 residues. The V gene lost 2 bases and the J gene lost 6 bases, with 8 bases spanning the gap. The CDR3 sequence: CASSLSGVNEQFF. The CDR3 nucleotides are TGTGCCAGCAGCTTAAGCGGAGTCAATGAGCAGTTCTTC.

This rearrangement joins TRBV3-1 (or the pseudogene TRBV3-2) to TRBJ2-7; D unclear. CDR3 length equals 14 residues. Germline loops: CDR1 LGHDT, CDR2 YNNKEL (reference sequence). The V end was cut by 5 bases, the J end by 2 bases, with 13 bases between. CDR3 sequence reads: CASSAGQNAYEQYF. CDR3 nucleotide sequence: TGTGCCAGCAGCGCCGGTCAAAATGCCTACGAGCAGTACTTC.